The next 5 T cell receptor beta chains were all read from a single sample in a study of cytomegalovirus exposure and HLA in healthy donors. With 60 Vbeta and 13 Jbeta primers, the PCR was carried out. This table comes from immunoSEQ multiplex PCR, and its TCRdb copy is limited to in-frame clones, with some not included. This table has approximately 140,000 clones, approximately 80% appearing once. What was sequenced was PBMCs. These receptors were obtained from a man in his forties in good health and CMV-seronegative.

This clone came up a few times. This sequence joins TRBV7-9 and TRBJ2-7; 7 bases fit TRBD1. CDR1 SEHNR and CDR2 FQNEAQ come from the germline V gene (reference sequence). This CDR3 comprises 14 residues. The V segment lost 2 bases and the J segment 2 bases; nucleotides outside the gene matches: 3. CDR3 amino acids: CASSLLGQTYEQYF. The CDR3 DNA reads as TGTGCCAGCAGCTTATTGGGACAGACCTACGAGCAGTACTTC.

Details on this clone: Other DNA sequences in this specimen translate into the identical CDR3. CDR3 protein: CAISESAYSYGYTF. The CDR3 DNA is TGTGCCATCAGTGAGTCTGCCTACTCATATGGCTACACCTTC. The gene calls are TRBV10-3 and TRBJ1-2; D remains ambiguous. V dropped 0 bases and J dropped 5 bases, with 10 bases sitting between them. CDR1 and CDR2 from the germline V gene are ENHRY and SYGVKD. This CDR3 has 14 amino acids.

This chain connects TRBV30 to TRBJ2-7; TRBD2 is a possible D gene (6 bases). CDR1 is GTSNPN, CDR2 SVGIG, per germline (reference sequence). The ends were cut back, 4 bases at V and 1 base at J, with 14 bases in the middle. This CDR3 has 14 amino acids. CDR3 coding DNA: TGTGCCTGGATGGAGGGTCTTGGGTCCTACGAGCAGTACTTC. It translates to CAWMEGLGSYEQYF.

This sequence joins TRBV4-1 and TRBJ2-6, with 8 bases that match TRBD1. Germline values: CDR1 MGHRA, CDR2 YSYEKL. J gave up 2 bases and V 4 bases, and 10 bases lay outside the gene matches. This CDR3 contains 18 residues. As DNA, the CDR3 is TGCGCCAGCAGCCGCCAGGGGGCGCTAGGCCCTGGGGCCAACGTCCTGACTTTC. Its protein product is CASSRQGALGPGANVLTF.

The V call is TRBV12-5, the J call TRBJ1-5; D remains ambiguous. Trimming took off 0 bases at V and 0 bases at J, with 15 bases between the two ends. The V gene's germline CDR1 is LGHNT and CDR2 FRNRAP. The CDR3 is 18 residues long. As DNA, the CDR3 is TGTGCTAGTGGTTTGGTACGTCAACACGGAGATAGCAATCAGCCCCAGCATTTT. Its protein is CASGLVRQHGDSNQPQHF.